This TCR beta chain was recorded in a study of cytomegalovirus exposure and HLA in healthy donors. The CDR3 contains 12 residues. From germline, CDR1 is LNHDA and CDR2 SQIVND (reference sequence). V gave up 10 bases and J gave up 2 bases, with 11 bases separating them. This clone was counted between two and nine times. TCRdb keeps only in-frame clones here, not all; method: immunoSEQ multiplex PCR. Of hundreds of thousands of clones listed, around 89% were seen once; the top ten hold about 0.9%. The rearrangement links TRBV19 to TRBJ1-2, with D possibly TRBD1 on 6 matching bases. The TCR sequence derives from a woman under 30 in good health and CMV-seronegative. Sequenced material: PBMCs. The CDR3: CATKQGNYGYTF. CDR3 coding DNA: TGTGCCACCAAACAGGGAAACTATGGCTACACCTTC. Full variable domain (rest looked up from reference TRBV19 and TRBJ1-2): DGGITQSPKYLFRKEGQNVTLSCEQNLNHDAMYWYRQDPGQGLRLIYYSQIVNDFQKGDIAEGYSVSREKKESFPLTVTSAQKNPTAFYLCATKQGNYGYTFGSGTRLTVV.